The text below deals with one T cell receptor beta chain. A read error is possible here, since a much larger clone lies one base away. These data come from a study of tumor-infiltrating lymphocytes in primary liver carcinoma. Study-level background: The number of productive TCRbeta reads per sample ranged from roughly 3.5 to 8 million and was similar across tissue types.

Unsorted whole blood supplied the RNA, and germline DNA was extracted too. Reverse transcription of around 500 ng total RNA with a constant-region primer produced TCR beta cDNA. Library construction for TCR beta comprised three nested multiplex PCR rounds performed with slightly modified ARM-PCR. The first two PCR rounds used TRBV1-TRBV30 forward primers with a C-beta reverse primer, around 10 cycles each. TCRdb redid the calling of the multiplex PCR reads with MiXCR, one entry per CDR3 protein. Of 310,000 or so distinct CDR3 sequences in the sample, 58% are singletons; the top ten hold over 15%. Germline values: CDR1 MNHEY, CDR2 SVGEGT. CDR3 length equals 15 residues.

The receptor comes from a woman aged 25 to 39 with primary liver carcinoma and hepatitis B virus infection. The genes are TRBV6-2 or TRBV6-3 and TRBJ2-1; D remains ambiguous. Sequencing was carried out using peripheral blood. The DNA of the CDR3 is TGTGCCAGCAGTGTTAGGCCCAACTCCTACAATGGGCAGTTCTTC. This codes for CASSVRPNSYNGQFF.